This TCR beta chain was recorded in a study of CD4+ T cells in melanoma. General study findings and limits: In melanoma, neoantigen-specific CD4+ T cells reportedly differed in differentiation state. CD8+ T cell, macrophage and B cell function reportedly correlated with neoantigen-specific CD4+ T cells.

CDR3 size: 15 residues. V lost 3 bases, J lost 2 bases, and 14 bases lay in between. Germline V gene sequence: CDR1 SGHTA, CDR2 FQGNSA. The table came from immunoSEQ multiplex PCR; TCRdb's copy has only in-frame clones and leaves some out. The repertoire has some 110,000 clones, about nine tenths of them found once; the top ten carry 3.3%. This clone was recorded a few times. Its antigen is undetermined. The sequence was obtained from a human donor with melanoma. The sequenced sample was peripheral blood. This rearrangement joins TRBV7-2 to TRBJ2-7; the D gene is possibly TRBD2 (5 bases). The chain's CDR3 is CASSLSGVPTYEQYF. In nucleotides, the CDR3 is TGTGCCAGCAGCTTGTCCGGGGTCCCCACCTACGAGCAGTACTTC.